The clone carrying this T cell receptor beta chain has at least ten counts. Its antigen is unknown. This specimen comes from a study of T cells in Graves' hyperthyroidism and ophthalmopathy. Study findings and constraints: Blood also held most thyroid clonotypes expanded beyond 0.001.

Researchers took RNA transcripts and amplified the TCR beta CDR3 regions from them. RT-PCR in the first round (using the HTBI primer set) targeted the TCR CDR3. TCRdb reprocessed the multiplex PCR reads with MiXCR, giving one entry per CDR3 protein. This table holds under 550,000 distinct CDR3 sequences, about 20% found once. This CDR3 is 15 amino acids long. Trimming removed 0 bases from V and 1 base from J, with 10 bases in between. Germline CDR1 is DFQATT and CDR2 is SNEGSKA (reference sequence). The gene calls are TRBV20-1 and TRBJ1-3; D unclear. This clonotype was sampled from a man between 35 and 55 years old with Graves' ophthalmopathy. The material sequenced was blood. CDR3 protein: CSAREPGGSGNTIYF. Here the CDR3 DNA reads TGCAGTGCTAGAGAGCCAGGAGGGTCTGGAAACACCATATATTTT.